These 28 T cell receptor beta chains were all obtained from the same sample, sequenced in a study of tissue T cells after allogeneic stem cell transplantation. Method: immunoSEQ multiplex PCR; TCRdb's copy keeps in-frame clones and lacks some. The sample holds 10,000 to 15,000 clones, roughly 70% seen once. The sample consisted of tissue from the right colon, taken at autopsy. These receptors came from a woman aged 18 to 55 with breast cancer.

The CDR3 protein is CASSLGSGGWEEQYF. CDR3 sequence (DNA): TGTGCCAGCAGCTTAGGTTCGGGAGGATGGGAAGAGCAGTACTTC. This rearrangement joins TRBV7-2 to TRBJ2-7; 7 nucleotides match TRBD2. The CDR3 has 15 residues. The V segment lost 1 base and the J segment 7 bases; nucleotides outside the gene matches: 10. Looked up from germline, CDR1 is SGHTA and CDR2 is FQGNSA. The entire variable domain, with the rest obtained from reference TRBV7-2 and TRBJ2-7, is as follows: GAGVSQSPSNKVTEKGKDVELRCDPISGHTALYWYRQSLGQGLEFLIYFQGNSAPDKSGLPSDRFSAERTGGSVSTLTIQRTQQEDSAVYLCASSLGSGGWEEQYFGPGTRLTVT.

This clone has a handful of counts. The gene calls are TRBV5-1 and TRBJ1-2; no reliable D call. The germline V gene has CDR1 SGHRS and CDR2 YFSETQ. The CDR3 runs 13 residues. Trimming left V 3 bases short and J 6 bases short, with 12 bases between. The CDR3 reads CASSSANTDGYTF. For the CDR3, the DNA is TGCGCCAGCAGCTCAGCTAATACGGATGGCTACACCTTC.

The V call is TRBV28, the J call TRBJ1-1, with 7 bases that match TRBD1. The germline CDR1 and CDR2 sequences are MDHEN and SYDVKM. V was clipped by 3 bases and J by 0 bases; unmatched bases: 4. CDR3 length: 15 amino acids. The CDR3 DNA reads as TGTGCCAGCAGTTTGACAGGGCCCCTGAACACTGAAGCTTTCTTT. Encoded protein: CASSLTGPLNTEAFF. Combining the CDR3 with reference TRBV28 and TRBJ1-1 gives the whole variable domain DVKVTQSSRYLVKRTGEKVFLECVQDMDHENMFWYRQDPGLGLRLIYFSYDVKMKEKGDIPEGYSVSREKKERFSLILESASTNQTSMYLCASSLTGPLNTEAFFGQGTRLTVV.

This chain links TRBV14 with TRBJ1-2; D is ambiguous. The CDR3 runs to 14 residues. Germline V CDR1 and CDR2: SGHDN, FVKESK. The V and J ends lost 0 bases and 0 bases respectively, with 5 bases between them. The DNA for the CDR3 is TGTGCCAGCAGCCAAGATCTAGCTAACTATGGCTACACCTTC. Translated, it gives CASSQDLANYGYTF.

In nucleotides, the CDR3 is TGTGCCAGCAGCGTAGAACAGAGCAGCTACGAGCAGTACTTC. This gives the protein CASSVEQSSYEQYF. The chain is built from TRBV9 and TRBJ2-7; D gene unclear. The CDR3 sequence is 14 residues long. The V gene lost 0 bases and the J gene lost 3 bases, with 10 bases spanning the gap. Germline V gene lookup returns CDR1 SGDLS and CDR2 YYNGEE.

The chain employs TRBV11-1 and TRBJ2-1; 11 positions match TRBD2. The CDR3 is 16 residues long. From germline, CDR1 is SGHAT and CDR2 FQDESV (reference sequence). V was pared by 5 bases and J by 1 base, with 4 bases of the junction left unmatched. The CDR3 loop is CASSPSGRKSYNEQFF. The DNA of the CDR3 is TGTGCCAGCAGCCCTAGCGGGAGGAAATCCTACAATGAGCAGTTCTTC.

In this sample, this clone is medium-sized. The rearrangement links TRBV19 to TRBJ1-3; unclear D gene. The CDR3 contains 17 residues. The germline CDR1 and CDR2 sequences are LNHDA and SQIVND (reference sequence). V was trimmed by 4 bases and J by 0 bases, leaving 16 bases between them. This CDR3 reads CASSTSAGSASGNTIYF. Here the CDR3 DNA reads TGTGCCAGTAGTACGTCCGCGGGCAGCGCCTCTGGAAACACCATATATTTT.

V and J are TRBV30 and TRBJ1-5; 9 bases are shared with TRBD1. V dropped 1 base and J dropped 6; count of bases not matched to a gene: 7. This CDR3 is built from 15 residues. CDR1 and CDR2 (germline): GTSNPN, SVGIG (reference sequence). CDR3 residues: CAWSGDRDLGQPQHF. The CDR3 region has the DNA TGTGCCTGGAGTGGGGACAGGGATCTGGGTCAGCCCCAGCATTTT.

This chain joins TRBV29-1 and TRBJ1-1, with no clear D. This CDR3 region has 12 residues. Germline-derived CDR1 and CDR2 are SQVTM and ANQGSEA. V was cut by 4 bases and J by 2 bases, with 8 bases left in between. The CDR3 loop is CSVGEANTEAFF. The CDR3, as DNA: TGCAGCGTTGGGGAGGCTAACACTGAAGCTTTCTTT. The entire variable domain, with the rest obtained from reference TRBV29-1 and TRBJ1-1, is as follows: SAVISQKPSRDICQRGTSLTIQCQVDSQVTMMFWYRQQPGQSLTLIATANQGSEATYESGFVIDKFPISRPNLTFSTLTVSNMSPEDSSIYLCSVGEANTEAFFGQGTRLTVV.

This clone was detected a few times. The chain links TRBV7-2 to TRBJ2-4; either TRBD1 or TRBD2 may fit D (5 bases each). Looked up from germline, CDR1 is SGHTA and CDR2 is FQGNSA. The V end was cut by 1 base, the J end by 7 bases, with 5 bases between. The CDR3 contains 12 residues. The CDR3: CASSLGGNIQYF. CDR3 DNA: TGTGCCAGCAGCTTAGGGGGGAACATTCAGTACTTC.

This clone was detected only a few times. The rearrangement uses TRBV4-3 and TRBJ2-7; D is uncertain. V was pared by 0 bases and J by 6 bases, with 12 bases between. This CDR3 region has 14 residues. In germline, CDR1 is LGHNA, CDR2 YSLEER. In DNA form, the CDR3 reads TGCGCCAGCAGCCAAGATGTGCAATCCGCCGAGCAGTACTTC. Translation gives CASSQDVQSAEQYF.

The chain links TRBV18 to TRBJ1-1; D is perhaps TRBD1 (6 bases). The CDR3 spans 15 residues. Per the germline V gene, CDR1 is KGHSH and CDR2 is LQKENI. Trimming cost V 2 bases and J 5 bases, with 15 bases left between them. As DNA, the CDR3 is TGTGCCAGCTCACCAGGACAGCCCAGGGGTACTGAAGCTTTCTTT. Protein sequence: CASSPGQPRGTEAFF.

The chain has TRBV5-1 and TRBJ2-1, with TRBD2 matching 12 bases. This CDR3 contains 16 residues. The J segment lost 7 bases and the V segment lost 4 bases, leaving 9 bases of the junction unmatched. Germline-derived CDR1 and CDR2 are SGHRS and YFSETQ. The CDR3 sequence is CASSPERLAGGNEQFF. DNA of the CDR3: TGCGCCAGCAGCCCGGAGAGGCTAGCGGGAGGGAATGAGCAGTTCTTC.

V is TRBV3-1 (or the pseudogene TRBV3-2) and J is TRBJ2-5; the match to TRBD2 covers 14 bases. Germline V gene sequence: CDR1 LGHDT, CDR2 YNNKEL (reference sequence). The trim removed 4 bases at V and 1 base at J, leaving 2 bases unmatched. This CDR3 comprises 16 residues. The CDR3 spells CASSLTSGGGQETQYF. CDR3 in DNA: TGTGCCAGCAGCCTGACTAGCGGGGGGGGCCAAGAGACCCAGTACTTC.

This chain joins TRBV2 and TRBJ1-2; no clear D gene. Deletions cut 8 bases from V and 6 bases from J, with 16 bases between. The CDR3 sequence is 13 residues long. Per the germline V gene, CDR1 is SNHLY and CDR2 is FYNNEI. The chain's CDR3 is CASSPSGRNGYTF. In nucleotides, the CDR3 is TGTGCCAGCTCCCCTTCCGGGAGAAATGGCTACACCTTC.

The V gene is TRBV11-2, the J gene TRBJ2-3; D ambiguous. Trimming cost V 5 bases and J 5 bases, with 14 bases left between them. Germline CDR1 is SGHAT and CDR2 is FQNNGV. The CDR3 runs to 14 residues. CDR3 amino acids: CASSLDALKDTQYF. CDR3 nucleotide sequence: TGTGCCAGCAGCCTCGACGCACTCAAAGATACGCAGTATTTT.

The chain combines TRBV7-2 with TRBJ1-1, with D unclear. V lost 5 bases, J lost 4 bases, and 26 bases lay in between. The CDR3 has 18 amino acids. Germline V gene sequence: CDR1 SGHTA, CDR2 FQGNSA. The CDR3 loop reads CASSPQTFLGGAFTEAFF. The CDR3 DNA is TGTGCCAGCAGCCCTCAGACATTCCTGGGAGGCGCGTTCACTGAAGCTTTCTTT.

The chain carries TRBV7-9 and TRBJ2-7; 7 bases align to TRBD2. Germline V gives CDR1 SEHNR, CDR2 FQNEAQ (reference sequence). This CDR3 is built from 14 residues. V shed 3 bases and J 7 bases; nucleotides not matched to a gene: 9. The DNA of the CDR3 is TGTGCCAGCAGCTTCGGAGCGGGGACTGGTGAGCAGTACTTC. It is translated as CASSFGAGTGEQYF. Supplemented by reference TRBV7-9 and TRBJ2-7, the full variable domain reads DTGVSQNPRHKITKRGQNVTFRCDPISEHNRLYWYRQTLGQGPEFLTYFQNEAQLEKSRLLSDRFSAERPKGSFSTLEIQRTEQGDSAMYLCASSFGAGTGEQYFGPGTRLTVT.

The chain's CDR3 is CAWSKYTGEFQGSDNSPLHF. The CDR3 DNA follows: TGTGCCTGGAGCAAATATACAGGGGAGTTTCAGGGGAGCGATAATTCACCCCTCCACTTT. V is TRBV30 and J is TRBJ1-6; 7 nucleotides align to TRBD1. Trimming cost V 3 bases and J 5 bases; bases outside gene matches: 22. CDR3 length equals 20 residues. Germline loops: CDR1 GTSNPN, CDR2 SVGIG (reference sequence).

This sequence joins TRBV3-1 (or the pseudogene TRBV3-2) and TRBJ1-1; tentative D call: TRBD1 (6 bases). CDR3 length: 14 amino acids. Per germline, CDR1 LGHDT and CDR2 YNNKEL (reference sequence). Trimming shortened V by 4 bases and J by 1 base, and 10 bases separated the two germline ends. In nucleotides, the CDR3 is TGTGCCAGCAGCCCAGGGACACGGAACACTGAAGCTTTCTTT. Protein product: CASSPGTRNTEAFF.

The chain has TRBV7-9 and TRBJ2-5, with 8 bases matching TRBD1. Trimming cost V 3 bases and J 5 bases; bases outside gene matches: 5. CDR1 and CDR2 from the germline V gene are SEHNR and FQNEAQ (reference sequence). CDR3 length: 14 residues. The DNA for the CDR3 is TGTGCCAGCAGCTTCGGACAGGGCGAGGAGACCCAGTACTTC. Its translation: CASSFGQGEETQYF.

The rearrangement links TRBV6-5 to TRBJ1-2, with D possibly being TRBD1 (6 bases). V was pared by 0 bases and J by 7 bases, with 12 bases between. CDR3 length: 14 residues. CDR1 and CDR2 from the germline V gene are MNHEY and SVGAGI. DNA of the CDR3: TGTGCCAGCAGTTACTCTTTACAGGGAGCTGGCTACACCTTC. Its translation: CASSYSLQGAGYTF.

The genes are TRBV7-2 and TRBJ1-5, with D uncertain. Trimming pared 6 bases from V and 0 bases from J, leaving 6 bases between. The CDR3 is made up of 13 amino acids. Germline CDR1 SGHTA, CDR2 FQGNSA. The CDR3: CASRISSNQPQHF. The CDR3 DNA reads TGTGCCAGCAGGATTAGTAGCAATCAGCCCCAGCATTTT.

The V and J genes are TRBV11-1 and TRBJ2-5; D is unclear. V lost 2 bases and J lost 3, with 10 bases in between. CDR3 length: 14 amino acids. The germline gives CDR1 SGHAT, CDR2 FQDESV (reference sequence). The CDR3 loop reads CASSLSRWKETQYF. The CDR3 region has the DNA TGTGCCAGCAGCTTATCCAGGTGGAAAGAGACCCAGTACTTC.

The CDR3 nucleotides read TGTGCCTGGAGTGTACGGACACCTGGAAACACCATATATTTT. Translation gives CAWSVRTPGNTIYF. The chain employs TRBV30 and TRBJ1-3; tentatively, D is TRBD1 (5 bases). The CDR3 spans 14 residues. Germline CDR1 is GTSNPN and CDR2 is SVGIG (reference sequence). V was clipped by 0 bases and J by 2 bases, with 8 bases between them.

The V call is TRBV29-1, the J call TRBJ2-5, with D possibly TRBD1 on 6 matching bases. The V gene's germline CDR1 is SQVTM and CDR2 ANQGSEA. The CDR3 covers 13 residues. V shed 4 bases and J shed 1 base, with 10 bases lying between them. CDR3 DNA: TGCAGCGTTGGAACGGACAGCCAAGAGACCCAGTACTTC. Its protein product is CSVGTDSQETQYF.

The CDR3 region is CASSLGLAGGLEQYF. The CDR3 DNA sequence: TGCGCCAGCAGCTTGGGGCTAGCGGGAGGGCTGGAGCAGTACTTC. This chain joins TRBV5-1 and TRBJ2-7; TRBD2 matches at 12 bases. After removal of 0 bases from V and 7 bases from J, the junction contained 5 bases not matched to a gene. The germline V gene has CDR1 SGHRS and CDR2 YFSETQ. The CDR3 sequence is 15 residues long.

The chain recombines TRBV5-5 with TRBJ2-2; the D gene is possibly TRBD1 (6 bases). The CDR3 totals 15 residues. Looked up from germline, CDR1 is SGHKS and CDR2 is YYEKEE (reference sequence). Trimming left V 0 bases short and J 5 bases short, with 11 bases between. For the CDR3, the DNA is TGTGCCAGCAGCTTGGGTCACAGGGAAACCGGGGAGCTGTTTTTT. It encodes CASSLGHRETGELFF.